Following are 26 T cell receptor beta chains from one sample sequenced in a study of blood T cells in healthy people across ages. PCR was performed a second time for about 7 to 11 cycles using a sample-barcoded 5' primer and a J-beta primer mix. TCRdb independently ran MiXCR on the 5' RACE reads; one entry per CDR3 protein. The sample yields about 670,000 distinct CDR3 sequences, approximately 40% seen once. Sequenced input: blood. The source of these receptors is an elderly man in good health.

The J gene is TRBJ2-4, the V gene TRBV7-6, with D possibly TRBD2 on 5 matching bases. Trimming left V 2 bases short and J 4 bases short, with 15 bases between. CDR1 SGHVS and CDR2 FNYEAQ come from the germline V gene. CDR3 length: 16 amino acids. CDR3 nucleotide sequence: TGTGCCAGCAGCTTAACCGCCGGGATCCAAAAAAACATTCAGTACTTC. Translation: CASSLTAGIQKNIQYF. The full variable domain, rest sourced from reference TRBV7-6 and TRBJ2-4, is GAGVSQSPRYKVTKRGQDVALRCDPISGHVSLYWYRQALGQGPEFLTYFNYEAQQDKSGLPNDRFSAERPEGSISTLTIQRTEQRDSAMYRCASSLTAGIQKNIQYFGAGTRLSVL.

The V gene is TRBV18, the J gene TRBJ2-1; 10 bases agree with TRBD2. The CDR3 has 17 amino acids. Germline values: CDR1 KGHSH, CDR2 LQKENI. The V segment lost 3 bases and the J segment 8 bases; nucleotides outside the gene matches: 13. CDR3 amino acids: CASSPPGGSGRFDEQFF. The CDR3 nucleotides read TGTGCCAGCTCACCCCCGGGGGGTAGCGGGAGGTTTGATGAGCAGTTCTTC.

This clonotype was found a few times. The gene calls are TRBV5-1 and TRBJ2-3; D might be TRBD2 (7 bases). In germline, CDR1 is SGHRS, CDR2 YFSETQ. V was cut by 4 bases and J by 6 bases, with 15 bases left in between. The CDR3 covers 14 residues. The CDR3 region is CASSDPAGADTQYF. The CDR3 region has the DNA TGCGCCAGCAGCGACCCCGCGGGGGCGGATACGCAGTATTTT.

A few counts support this clonotype. The chain links TRBV5-1 to TRBJ1-2, with a tentative D call TRBD1 (6 bases). V gave up 4 bases and J gave up 0 bases, with 13 bases separating them. CDR3 size: 15 residues. Germline V gives CDR1 SGHRS, CDR2 YFSETQ. The CDR3 DNA reads TGCGCCAGCAGCCCTGCAGGGGTAGCTAACTATGGCTACACCTTC. It is translated as CASSPAGVANYGYTF.

This clonotype was picked up one time. The rearrangement links TRBV5-5 to TRBJ2-3; no firm D call. Per the germline V gene, CDR1 is SGHKS and CDR2 is YYEKEE (reference sequence). The V and J ends lost 4 bases and 5 bases respectively, with 8 bases between them. The CDR3 is 12 amino acids. The CDR3 DNA reads TGTGCCAGCAGCCATTTCGGAGATACGCAGTATTTT. Amino acid sequence: CASSHFGDTQYF.

V is TRBV5-1 and J is TRBJ2-7; either TRBD1 or TRBD2 may fit D (6 bases each). The J call may be wrong; the DNA end is better matched by TRBJ2-5. The CDR3 consists of 16 residues. The germline V gene has CDR1 SGHRS and CDR2 YFSETQ. CDR3 DNA: TGCGCCAGCAGCATATCCCCCGGGACAAGGACTATGACCCAGTACTTC. Amino acids: CASSISPGTRTMTQYF.

The chain links TRBV29-1 to TRBJ1-5, with D possibly TRBD1 on 5 matching bases. The germline gives CDR1 SQVTM, CDR2 ANQGSEA. There are 13 residues in the CDR3. Trimming took 6 bases from V and 7 from J, leaving 16 bases between them. For the CDR3, the DNA is TGCAGCGTGGCTGGGACTACTGGCCAGCCCCAGCATTTT. Translating gives CSVAGTTGQPQHF.

This clonotype was found a few times. The chain employs TRBV7-2 and TRBJ1-5; D unclear. Germline values: CDR1 SGHTA, CDR2 FQGNSA. The CDR3 contains 13 residues. Between the trimmed V and J ends, which lost 4 bases and 5 bases, there was a span of 9 bases. The CDR3 reads CASSWEVDQPQHF. The CDR3 DNA reads as TGTGCCAGCAGCTGGGAGGTTGATCAGCCCCAGCATTTT.

The rearrangement links TRBV20-1 to TRBJ2-5; 14 bases are shared with TRBD2. Germline V gene lookup returns CDR1 DFQATT and CDR2 SNEGSKA (reference sequence). With 1 base clipped from V and 11 bases from J, the junction kept 27 bases outside the gene matches. CDR3 size: 21 residues. The CDR3: CSARAMTGGGLAGGVYNEQYF. The CDR3, as DNA: TGCAGTGCTAGAGCCATGACAGGGGGAGGACTAGCGGGAGGTGTCTACAATGAGCAGTACTTC.

The genes are TRBV7-9 and TRBJ2-3; TRBD2 matches 10 bases. Germline V gene sequence: CDR1 SEHNR, CDR2 FQNEAQ (reference sequence). Losses at the gene ends were 1 base for V and 3 bases for J; bases not matched to a gene: 7. This CDR3 region has 17 residues. CDR3: CASSLGRSGRFTDTQYF. CDR3 bases: TGTGCCAGCAGCTTAGGACGTAGCGGGAGGTTTACAGATACGCAGTATTTT.

The CDR3 loop reads CASSQTGGKYNEQYF. In DNA form, the CDR3 reads TGTGCCAGCAGTCAGACAGGGGGCAAATACAATGAGCAGTACTTC. The chain recombines TRBV2 with TRBJ2-5; 10 bases line up with TRBD1. Germline lookup yields CDR1 SNHLY and CDR2 FYNNEI. The CDR3 contains 15 residues. Unmatched junction bases numbered 14, after V lost 5 bases and J lost 11 bases. The full variable domain, its missing parts supplied by reference TRBV2 and TRBJ2-5, is EPEVTQTPSHQVTQMGQEVILRCVPISNHLYFYWYRQILGQKVEFLVSFYNNEISEKSEIFDDQFSVERPDGSNFTLKIRSTKLEDSAMYFCASSQTGGKYNEQYFGPGTRLLVL.

As to this clonotype: Possible read error: a much larger clone is one base away. The chain carries TRBV15 and TRBJ2-3, with D hard to call. V was shortened by 1 base and J by 6 bases, with 14 bases between the two germline ends. The CDR3 runs to 15 residues. CDR1 and CDR2 (germline): LNHNV, YYDKDF (reference sequence). Here the CDR3 reads CATSRGGIVSDTQYF. CDR3 sequence (DNA): TGTGCCACCAGCAGAGGTGGAATAGTGTCGGATACGCAGTATTTT.

The table lists this clonotype with a few counts. The chain's CDR3 is CASSLGTLGYNEQFF. CDR3 bases: TGCGCCAGCAGCTTGGGAACCCTCGGGTACAATGAGCAGTTCTTC. The genes are TRBV5-1 and TRBJ2-1; D remains unclear. V lost 0 bases and J 4 bases, leaving 11 bases between the germline ends. CDR3 size: 15 residues. Germline-derived CDR1 and CDR2 are SGHRS and YFSETQ.

The chain couples TRBV5-1 to TRBJ2-5; TRBD1 aligns across 8 bases. Germline V lookup: CDR1 SGHRS, CDR2 YFSETQ. The CDR3 contains 16 residues. Trimming at V came to 2 bases and at J to 4 bases, leaving 10 bases not matched to a gene. CDR3 sequence reads: CASSFGAGGASETQYF. The CDR3 DNA follows: TGCGCCAGCAGCTTTGGCGCAGGGGGCGCGTCAGAGACCCAGTACTTC.

The V and J genes are TRBV21-1 and TRBJ2-3; the D segment call TRBD2 is taken from the table without a DNA check. TRBV21-1 is marked as a pseudogene. This CDR3 has 17 amino acids. The CDR3 region is CASSKPASGGRTDTQYF. The CDR3 nucleotides read TGTGCCAGCAGCAAACCCGCTAGCGGGGGCCGCACAGATACGCAGTATTTT.

The chain recombines TRBV3-1 with TRBJ2-1; the match to TRBD1 covers 9 bases. J was trimmed by 13 bases and V by 8 bases; bases with no gene match: 9. The CDR3 has 12 residues. Germline V lookup: CDR1 LGHDT, CDR2 YNNKEL (reference sequence). The CDR3 DNA reads TGTGCCAGCGGACAGGGGATACGGACCCAGTTCTTC. Protein sequence: CASGQGIRTQFF.

This clonotype was detected only a few times. The chain joins TRBV29-1 to TRBJ2-3; D is perhaps TRBD2 (5 bases). The CDR3 consists of 11 residues. Germline V gene data show CDR1 as SQVTM and CDR2 as ANQGSEA. V lost 2 bases and J lost 11, with 11 bases in between. In DNA, the CDR3 is TGCAGCGTTGAACGGCAACGGGGGCAGTATTTT. It encodes CSVERQRGQYF.

This clonotype was recorded a few times. This chain connects TRBV5-1 to TRBJ2-1; D is perhaps TRBD1 (6 bases). This CDR3 region has 14 residues. Trimming removed 3 bases at V and 8 bases at J, with 15 bases between. Germline values: CDR1 SGHRS, CDR2 YFSETQ. This CDR3 is CASSWGPSGDEQFF. CDR3 DNA: TGCGCCAGCAGCTGGGGACCCTCAGGGGATGAGCAGTTCTTC.

The J gene is TRBJ1-4, the V gene TRBV20-1, with TRBD1 matching 9 bases. The CDR3 runs 15 residues. V lost 4 bases to trimming and J lost 3 bases; unmatched junction nucleotides: 6. Germline V gives CDR1 DFQATT, CDR2 SNEGSKA (reference sequence). CDR3 DNA sequence: TGCAGTGCTACAGACAGGGGGAAATCTAATGAAAAACTGTTTTTT. Amino acid sequence: CSATDRGKSNEKLFF.

This clonotype has only a few counts. The chain carries TRBV18 and TRBJ2-1; D is unresolved. CDR1 and CDR2 (germline): KGHSH, LQKENI. The CDR3 runs 14 residues. V gave up 2 bases and J gave up 4 bases, with 9 bases separating them. The CDR3 here is CASSPVGRYNEQFF. DNA for the CDR3: TGTGCCAGCTCACCAGTCGGGCGGTACAATGAGCAGTTCTTC.

The CDR3 sequence is CASSYLVESSYEQYF. Written as DNA, the CDR3 is TGTGCCAGCAGCTATCTCGTTGAGAGCTCCTACGAGCAGTACTTC. This sequence joins TRBV11-2 and TRBJ2-7; no firm D call. The CDR3 extends over 15 amino acids. CDR1 is SGHAT, CDR2 FQNNGV, per germline. Trimming shortened V by 4 bases and J by 0 bases, and 13 bases separated the two germline ends.

This clonotype was counted between two and nine times. The rearrangement joins TRBV29-1 to TRBJ2-7; D might be TRBD1 (5 bases). Trimming left V 3 bases short and J 2 bases short, with 17 bases between. Germline V gene data show CDR1 as SQVTM and CDR2 as ANQGSEA. This CDR3 region has 15 residues. The CDR3 sequence: CSVEGPDFGAYEQYF. CDR3 sequence (DNA): TGCAGCGTTGAGGGGCCAGACTTCGGTGCCTACGAGCAGTACTTC.

This clonotype was observed a handful of times. CDR3 nucleotide sequence: TGTGCCAGCAGCACCACTAGCGGGAGGCCGCAAGAGACCCAGTACTTC. Translation: CASSTTSGRPQETQYF. The rearrangement links TRBV21-1 to TRBJ2-5; TRBD2 reflects the table's D call only, with no check against the DNA. TRBV21-1 is a recognized pseudogene. The CDR3 runs to 16 residues.

This clonotype was detected only a few times. This sequence joins TRBV6-2 or TRBV6-3 and TRBJ1-1, with 7 nucleotides matching TRBD1. The CDR3 consists of 14 residues. Germline CDR1 is MNHEY and CDR2 is SVGEGT. J lost 1 base, V lost 7 bases, and 6 bases had no gene match. CDR3 in amino acids: CASNRQGQNTEAFF. The CDR3 DNA reads TGTGCCAGCAATAGACAGGGACAGAACACTGAAGCTTTCTTT.

The V gene is TRBV20-1, the J gene TRBJ2-5, with 10 bases that match TRBD1. V dropped 5 bases and J dropped 6; count of bases not matched to a gene: 9. The germline CDR1 and CDR2 sequences are DFQATT and SNEGSKA (reference sequence). This CDR3 contains 14 residues. CDR3 coding DNA: TGCAGTGCTGATGGACAGGGGGTGGCCCAGACCCAGTACTTC. It translates to CSADGQGVAQTQYF.

In this sample, this clonotype turned up a few times. V is TRBV18 and J is TRBJ2-1; D is uncertain. V was pared by 0 bases and J by 0 bases, with 9 bases between. The CDR3 totals 16 residues. Germline-derived CDR1 and CDR2 are KGHSH and LQKENI. Here the CDR3 reads CASSPPGKSSYNEQFF. CDR3 in DNA: TGTGCCAGCTCACCACCGGGCAAAAGCTCCTACAATGAGCAGTTCTTC.